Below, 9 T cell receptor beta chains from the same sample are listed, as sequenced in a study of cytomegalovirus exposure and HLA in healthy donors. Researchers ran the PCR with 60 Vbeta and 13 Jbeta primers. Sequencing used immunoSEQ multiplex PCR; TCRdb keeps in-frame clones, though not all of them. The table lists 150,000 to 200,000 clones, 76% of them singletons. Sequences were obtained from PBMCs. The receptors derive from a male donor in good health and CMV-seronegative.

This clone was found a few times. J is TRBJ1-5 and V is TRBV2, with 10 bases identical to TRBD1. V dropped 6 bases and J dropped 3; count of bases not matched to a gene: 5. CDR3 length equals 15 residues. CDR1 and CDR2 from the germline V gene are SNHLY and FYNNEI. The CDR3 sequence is CASSGTGVVNQPQHF. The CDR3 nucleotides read TGTGCCAGCAGCGGGACAGGGGTAGTCAATCAGCCCCAGCATTTT.

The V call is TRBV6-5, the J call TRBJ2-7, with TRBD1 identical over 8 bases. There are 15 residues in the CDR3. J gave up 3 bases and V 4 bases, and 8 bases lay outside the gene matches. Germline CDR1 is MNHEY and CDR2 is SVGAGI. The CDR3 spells CASSFRDRNHYEQYF. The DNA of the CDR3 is TGTGCCAGCAGTTTCCGGGACAGGAACCACTACGAGCAGTACTTC.

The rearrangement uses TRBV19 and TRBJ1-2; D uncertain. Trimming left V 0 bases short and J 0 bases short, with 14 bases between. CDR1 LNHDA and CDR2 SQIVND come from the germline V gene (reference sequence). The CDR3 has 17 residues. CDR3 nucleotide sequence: TGTGCCAGTAGTATAGATCAGAGGGCAGACCCTAACTATGGCTACACCTTC. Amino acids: CASSIDQRADPNYGYTF.

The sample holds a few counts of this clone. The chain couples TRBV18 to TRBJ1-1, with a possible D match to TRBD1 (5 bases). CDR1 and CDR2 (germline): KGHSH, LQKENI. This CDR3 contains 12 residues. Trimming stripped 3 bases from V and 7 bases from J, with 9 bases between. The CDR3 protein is CASSPGRFEAFF. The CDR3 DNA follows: TGTGCCAGCTCACCGGGGCGGTTTGAAGCTTTCTTT.

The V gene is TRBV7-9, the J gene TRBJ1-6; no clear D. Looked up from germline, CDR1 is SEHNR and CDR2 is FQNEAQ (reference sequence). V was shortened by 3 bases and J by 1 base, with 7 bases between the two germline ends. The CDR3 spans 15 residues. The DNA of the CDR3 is TGTGCCAGCAGCTTTCGAGGGTCCTATAATTCACCCCTCCACTTT. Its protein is CASSFRGSYNSPLHF. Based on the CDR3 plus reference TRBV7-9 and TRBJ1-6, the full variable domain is DTGVSQNPRHKITKRGQNVTFRCDPISEHNRLYWYRQTLGQGPEFLTYFQNEAQLEKSRLLSDRFSAERPKGSFSTLEIQRTEQGDSAMYLCASSFRGSYNSPLHFGNGTRLTVT.

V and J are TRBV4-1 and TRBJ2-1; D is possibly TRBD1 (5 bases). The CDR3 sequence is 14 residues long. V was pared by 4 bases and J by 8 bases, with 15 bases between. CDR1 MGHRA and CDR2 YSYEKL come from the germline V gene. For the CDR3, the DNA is TGCGCCAGCAGCCGTGGGGCCGGGTCGGATGAGCAGTTCTTC. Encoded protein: CASSRGAGSDEQFF.

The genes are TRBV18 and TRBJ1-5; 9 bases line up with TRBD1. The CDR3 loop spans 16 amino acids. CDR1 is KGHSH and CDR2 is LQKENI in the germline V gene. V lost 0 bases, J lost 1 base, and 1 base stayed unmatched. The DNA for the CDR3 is TGTGCCAGCTCACCACCTGGACAGGGGAGCAATCAGCCCCAGCATTTT. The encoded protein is CASSPPGQGSNQPQHF.

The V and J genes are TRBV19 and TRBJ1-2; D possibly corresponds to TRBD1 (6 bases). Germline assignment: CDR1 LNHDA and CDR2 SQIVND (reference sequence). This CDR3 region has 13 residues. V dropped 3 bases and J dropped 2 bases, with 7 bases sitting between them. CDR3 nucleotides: TGTGCCAGTAGTATGGGGACAAACTATGGCTACACCTTC. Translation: CASSMGTNYGYTF.

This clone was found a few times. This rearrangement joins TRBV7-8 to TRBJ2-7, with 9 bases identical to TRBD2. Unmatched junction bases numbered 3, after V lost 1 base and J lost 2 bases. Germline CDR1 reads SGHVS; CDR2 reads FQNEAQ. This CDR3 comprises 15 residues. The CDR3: CASSLGGTSPYEQYF. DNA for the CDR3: TGTGCCAGCAGCTTAGGGGGGACTAGCCCCTACGAGCAGTACTTC.